The entry below gives a single T cell receptor (beta chain) sequence along with its context. The junction departs from germline at one end; a sequencing error may be responsible. The data belong to a study of ipilimumab plus nivolumab after autologous stem cell transplantation. The CDR3 extends over 13 amino acids. The germline CDR1 and CDR2 sequences are SGDLS and YYNGEE. Using immunoSEQ multiplex PCR, the repertoire was profiled, and TCRdb retains in-frame clones only, with some absent. The sample gives fewer than 95,000 clones, 65% to 85% of which show up once; approximately 2.2% is in the top ten.

This TCR derives from a male donor with diffuse large B-cell lymphoma. The sample in question was PBMCs, obtained in a trial of ipilimumab plus nivolumab as post-transplant consolidation. The gene calls are TRBV9 and TRBJ2-5; D may be TRBD1 (6 bases). CDR3 residues: CASSVSPGAPANF. The CDR3 DNA reads TGTGCCAGCAGCGTTAGTCCAGGGGCCCCTGCGAACTTC.